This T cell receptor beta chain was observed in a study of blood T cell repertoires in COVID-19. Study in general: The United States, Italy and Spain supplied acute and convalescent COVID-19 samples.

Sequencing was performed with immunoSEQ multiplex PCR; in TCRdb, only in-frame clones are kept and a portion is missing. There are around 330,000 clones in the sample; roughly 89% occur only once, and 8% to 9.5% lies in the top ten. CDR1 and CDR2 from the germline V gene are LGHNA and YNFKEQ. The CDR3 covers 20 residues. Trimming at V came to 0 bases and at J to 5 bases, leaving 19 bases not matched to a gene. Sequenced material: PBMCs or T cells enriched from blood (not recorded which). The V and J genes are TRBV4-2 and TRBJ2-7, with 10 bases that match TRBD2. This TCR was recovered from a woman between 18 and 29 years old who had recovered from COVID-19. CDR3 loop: CASSQDRPERGGRVAHEQYF. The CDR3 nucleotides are TGTGCCAGCAGCCAAGATCGTCCCGAGCGGGGGGGCCGGGTGGCCCACGAGCAGTACTTC.